These T cell receptor beta chains were read from a single sample in a study. Via MiXCR, TCRdb re-called the RT-PCR reads, giving one row per CDR3 protein. In the table there are about 680,000 distinct CDR3 sequences, approximately 15% of which are singletons. Specimen: memory CD4+ T cells from blood. These TCRs come from a female donor in good health, serving as a healthy control. Each CDR3 is given with its conserved first and last residue. D genes are given only for firm matches. Size is omitted from some rows. Given values are once, few, many or a class for expanded clones.

clone_size j_call d_call v_call cdr3_aa cdr3_nt
- TRBJ1-1 TRBD1 TRBV20-1 CSAPDRGLVWAFF TGCAGTGCCCCGGACAGGGGGCTAGTTTGGGCTTTCTTT
many TRBJ1-2 - TRBV18 CASSPDLLGRGYTF TGTGCCAGCTCACCGGACCTACTGGGTCGAGGCTACACCTTC
few TRBJ1-6 - TRBV3-1 CASSQVPYNSPLHF TGTGCCAGCAGCCAAGTACCGTATAATTCACCCCTCCACTTT
many TRBJ1-4 TRBD1 TRBV10-3 CAISGDRGGEKLFF TGTGCCATCAGTGGGGACAGGGGTGGTGAAAAACTGTTTTTT
few TRBJ1-1 TRBD1 TRBV24-1 CATSETRQGRTEAFF TGTGCCACCAGTGAAACACGACAGGGGAGGACTGAAGCTTTCTTT
many TRBJ2-3 - TRBV7-3 CASSRSAGDTQYF TGTGCCAGCAGCCGCTCCGCGGGGGATACGCAGTATTTT
- TRBJ2-1 TRBD2 TRBV3-1 CASSQGSGGANEQFF TGTGCCAGCAGCCAAGGGAGCGGGGGGGCCAATGAGCAGTTCTTC
- TRBJ1-1 TRBD1 TRBV29-1 CSVRTGGITEAFF TGCAGCGTCAGGACAGGGGGTATTACTGAAGCTTTCTTT
- TRBJ1-2 - TRBV20-1 CSASPEHYGYTF TGCAGTGCTAGTCCGGAACACTATGGCTACACCTTC
many TRBJ2-5 TRBD2 TRBV5-5 CASSSRAVTSGGEETQYF TGTGCCAGCAGCTCACGGGCCGTGACTAGCGGGGGGGAAGAGACCCAGTACTTC
- TRBJ2-5 TRBD2 TRBV19 CASSIGRSGGLAGEETQYF TGTGCCAGTAGTATTGGGCGGTCGGGGGGTCTAGCGGGAGAAGAGACCCAGTACTTC
many TRBJ2-1 TRBD2 TRBV4-3 CASSQDASGASYNEQFF TGCGCCAGCAGCCAAGATGCTAGCGGGGCCTCCTACAATGAGCAGTTCTTC
- TRBJ2-7 TRBD2 TRBV28 CASSPTSGSGYEQYF TGTGCCAGCAGTCCGACTAGCGGGAGTGGCTACGAGCAGTACTTC
few TRBJ2-7 TRBD1 TRBV7-2 CASSLVGTDAYEQYF TGTGCCAGCAGCTTAGTCGGGACAGACGCTTACGAGCAGTACTTC
- TRBJ2-1 TRBD2 TRBV5-1 CASSGGLGTSGSVDEQFF TGCGCCAGTTCAGGGGGCCTCGGGACTAGCGGGAGTGTTGATGAGCAGTTCTTC
- TRBJ1-1 - TRBV7-9 CASSPPGLNTEAFF TGTGCCAGCAGCCCCCCAGGGTTGAACACTGAAGCTTTCTTT
- TRBJ2-1 - TRBV9 CASSAYSYNEQFF TGTGCCAGCAGCGCCTACTCCTACAATGAGCAGTTCTTC
few TRBJ2-1 - TRBV29-1 CSVGSGAYNEQFF TGCAGCGTTGGTAGCGGAGCCTACAATGAGCAGTTCTTC
many TRBJ2-7 - TRBV6-5 CASSYSGEQYF TGTGCCAGCAGTTACTCGGGCGAGCAGTACTTC
few TRBJ1-1 - TRBV20-1 CSAPGRSRAFF TGCAGTGCCCCCGGCAGGAGTAGAGCTTTCTTT
few TRBJ2-7 TRBD1 TRBV28 CASRLGGQEVSHEQYF TGTGCCAGCAGGCTGGGGGGACAGGAGGTTTCCCACGAGCAGTACTTC
- TRBJ1-1 TRBD1 TRBV20-1 CSARSPTGETEAFF TGCAGTGCTCGGAGCCCGACAGGGGAAACTGAAGCTTTCTTT
many TRBJ1-5 - TRBV7-6 CASSSFNQPQHF TGTGCCAGCAGCTCTTTCAATCAGCCCCAGCATTTT
few TRBJ2-6 - TRBV5-1 CASSFRQSSGANVLTF TGCGCCAGCAGCTTCCGGCAGTCCTCTGGGGCCAACGTCCTGACTTTC
- TRBJ1-2 - TRBV15 CATSRDFSGGAEGYTF TGTGCCACCAGCAGAGATTTTTCGGGGGGCGCTGAGGGCTACACCTTC
- TRBJ2-3 - TRBV5-1 CASSFGHYTDTQYF TGCGCCAGCAGCTTCGGACATTACACAGATACGCAGTATTTT